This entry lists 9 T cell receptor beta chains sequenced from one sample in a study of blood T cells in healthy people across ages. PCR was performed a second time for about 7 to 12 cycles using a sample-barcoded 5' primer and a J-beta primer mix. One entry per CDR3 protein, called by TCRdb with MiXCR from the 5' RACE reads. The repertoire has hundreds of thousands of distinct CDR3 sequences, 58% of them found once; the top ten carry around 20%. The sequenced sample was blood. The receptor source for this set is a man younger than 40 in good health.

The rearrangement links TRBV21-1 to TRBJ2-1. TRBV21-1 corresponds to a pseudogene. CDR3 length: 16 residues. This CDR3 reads CASTNQGFVGRNKQFF. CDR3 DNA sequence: TGTGCCAGCACAAACCAAGGATTTGTAGGCCGCAATAAGCAGTTCTTC.

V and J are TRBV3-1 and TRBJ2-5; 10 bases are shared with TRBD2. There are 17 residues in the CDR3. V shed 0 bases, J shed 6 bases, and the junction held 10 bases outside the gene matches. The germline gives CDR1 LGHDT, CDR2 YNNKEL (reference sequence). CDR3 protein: CASSQEVSGRAGQTQYF. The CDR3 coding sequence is TGTGCCAGCAGCCAAGAGGTGAGCGGGAGGGCCGGACAGACCCAGTACTTC.

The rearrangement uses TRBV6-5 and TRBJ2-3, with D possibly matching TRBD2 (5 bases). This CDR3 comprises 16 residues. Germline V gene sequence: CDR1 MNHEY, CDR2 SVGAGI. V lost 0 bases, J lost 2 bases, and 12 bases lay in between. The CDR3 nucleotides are TGTGCCAGCAGTTACTCGAGAAGCGGCACCACAGATACGCAGTATTTT. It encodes CASSYSRSGTTDTQYF.

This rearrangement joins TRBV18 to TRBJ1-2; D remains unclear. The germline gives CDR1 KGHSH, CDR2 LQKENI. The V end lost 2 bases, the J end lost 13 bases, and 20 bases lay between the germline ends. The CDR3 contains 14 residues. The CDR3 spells CASSPETQTTAGTF. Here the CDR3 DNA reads TGTGCCAGCTCACCAGAGACTCAAACCACGGCTGGCACCTTC.

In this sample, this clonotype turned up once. CDR3 amino acids: CASSSPPVGSDYEQYF. CDR3 nucleotide sequence: TGTGCCAGCAGTTCCCCCCCCGTGGGAAGTGACTACGAGCAGTACTTC. This sequence joins TRBV28 and TRBJ2-7; D call uncertain. Germline V lookup: CDR1 MDHEN, CDR2 SYDVKM. The ends were cut back, 4 bases at V and 3 bases at J, with 19 bases in the middle. This CDR3 has 16 amino acids. The full variable domain, rest sourced from reference TRBV28 and TRBJ2-7, is DVKVTQSSRYLVKRTGEKVFLECVQDMDHENMFWYRQDPGLGLRLIYFSYDVKMKEKGDIPEGYSVSREKKERFSLILESASTNQTSMYLCASSSPPVGSDYEQYFGPGTRLTVT.

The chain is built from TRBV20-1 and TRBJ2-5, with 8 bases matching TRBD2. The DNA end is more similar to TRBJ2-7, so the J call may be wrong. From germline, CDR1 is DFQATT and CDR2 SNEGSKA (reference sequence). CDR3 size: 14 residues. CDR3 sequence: CSAPFVRTSNEQYF. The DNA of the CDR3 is TGCAGTGCTCCCTTCGTACGGACTAGCAACGAGCAGTACTTC.

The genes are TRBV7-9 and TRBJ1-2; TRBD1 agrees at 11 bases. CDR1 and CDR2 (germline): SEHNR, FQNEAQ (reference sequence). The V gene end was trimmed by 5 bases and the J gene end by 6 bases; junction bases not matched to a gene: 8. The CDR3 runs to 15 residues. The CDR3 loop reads CASSLRTGGGNGYTF. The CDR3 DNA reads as TGTGCCAGCAGCCTACGGACAGGGGGCGGGAATGGCTACACCTTC.

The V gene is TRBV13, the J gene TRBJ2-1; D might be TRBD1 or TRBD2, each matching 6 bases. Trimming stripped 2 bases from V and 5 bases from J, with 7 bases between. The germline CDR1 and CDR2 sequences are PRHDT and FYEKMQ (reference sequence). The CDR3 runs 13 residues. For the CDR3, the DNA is TGTGCCAGCAGCTTACGGGGGCACAATGAGCAGTTCTTC. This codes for CASSLRGHNEQFF.

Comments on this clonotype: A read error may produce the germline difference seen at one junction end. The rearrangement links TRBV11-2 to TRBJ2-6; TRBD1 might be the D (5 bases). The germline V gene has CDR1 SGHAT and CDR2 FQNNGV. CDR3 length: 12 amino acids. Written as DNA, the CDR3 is TGTGCCACAGGGCCTGGGGCCACCGTCCTGACTTTC. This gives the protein CATGPGATVLTF.